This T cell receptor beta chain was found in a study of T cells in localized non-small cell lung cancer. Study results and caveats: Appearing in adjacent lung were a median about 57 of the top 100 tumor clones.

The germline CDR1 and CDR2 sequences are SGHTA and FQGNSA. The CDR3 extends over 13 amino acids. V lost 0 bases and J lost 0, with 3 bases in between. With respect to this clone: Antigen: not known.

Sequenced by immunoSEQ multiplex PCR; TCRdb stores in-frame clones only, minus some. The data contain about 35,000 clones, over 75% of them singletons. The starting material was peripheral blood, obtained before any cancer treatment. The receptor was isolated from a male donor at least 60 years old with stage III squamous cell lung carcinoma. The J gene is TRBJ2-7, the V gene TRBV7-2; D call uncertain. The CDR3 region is CASSLALSYEQYF. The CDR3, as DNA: TGTGCCAGCAGCTTAGCCCTCTCCTACGAGCAGTACTTC.